What follows are 27 T cell receptor beta chains derived from one specimen sequenced in a study of blood T cell repertoires in COVID-19. Clones were read by immunoSEQ multiplex PCR, and TCRdb kept only the in-frame ones, dropping some. The sample records about 200,000 clones, about 90% being singletons. Sequenced material: peripheral blood. These TCRs come from a man younger than 30 with active or convalescent COVID-19.

This rearrangement joins TRBV12-5 to TRBJ2-4; the D gene is possibly TRBD1 (6 bases). The CDR3 totals 15 residues. Trimming removed 6 bases from V and 0 bases from J, with 12 bases in between. Germline V gene data show CDR1 as LGHNT and CDR2 as FRNRAP. The CDR3 DNA is TGTGCTAGTGGCTCTGACAGGCTAGCCAAAAACATTCAGTACTTC. Translating it yields CASGSDRLAKNIQYF.

J is TRBJ2-3 and V is TRBV29-1, with 9 bases lining up with TRBD1. There are 15 residues in the CDR3. Germline V gene data show CDR1 as SQVTM and CDR2 as ANQGSEA. Trimming took 4 bases from V and 1 from J; bases not matched to a gene: 6. CDR3 region: CSVGARDRGTDTQYF. In DNA form, the CDR3 reads TGCAGCGTTGGGGCCCGGGACAGGGGCACAGATACGCAGTATTTT.

On this clone itself: The same CDR3 arises from other DNA sequences in this sample as well. V is TRBV5-1 and J is TRBJ1-1, with D perhaps matching TRBD1 (6 bases). This CDR3 region has 13 residues. CDR1 SGHRS and CDR2 YFSETQ come from the germline V gene. The V end was cut by 3 bases, the J end by 1 base, with 7 bases between. The CDR3: CASSSQGNTEAFF. The CDR3, as DNA: TGCGCCAGCAGCTCACAGGGGAACACTGAAGCTTTCTTT.

The V call is TRBV11-1, the J call TRBJ2-2, with D uncertain. Trimming removed 1 base from V and 6 bases from J, with 9 bases in between. The germline V gene has CDR1 SGHAT and CDR2 FQDESV (reference sequence). This CDR3 has 14 residues. In nucleotides, the CDR3 is TGTGCCAGCAGCTTAGGTTTCTATCCCGGGGAGCTGTTTTTT. Amino acids: CASSLGFYPGELFF.

A single count supports this clone. V is TRBV6-4 and J is TRBJ2-1; possible D gene TRBD1, 6 bases. Per germline, CDR1 MRHNA and CDR2 SNTAGT. V was shortened by 6 bases and J by 9 bases, with 12 bases between the two germline ends. This CDR3 contains 12 residues. CDR3 bases: TGTGCCAGCAGGGGGCCACAGGGTGAGCAGTTCTTC. It translates to CASRGPQGEQFF.

CDR3 sequence reads: CASSSRGRDGYTF. Written as DNA, the CDR3 is TGTGCCAGCAGTTCCAGGGGGCGGGATGGCTACACCTTC. The chain uses TRBV27 and TRBJ1-2, with TRBD1 matching 8 bases. With 4 bases clipped from V and 6 bases from J, the junction kept 4 bases outside the gene matches. Germline V gene data show CDR1 as MNHEY and CDR2 as SMNVEV (reference sequence). CDR3 length: 13 residues.

The V gene is TRBV18, the J gene TRBJ1-4; the D is unclear. CDR3 length: 16 residues. Per the germline V gene, CDR1 is KGHSH and CDR2 is LQKENI. Trimming cost V 3 bases and J 0 bases, with 11 bases left between them. CDR3 loop: CASSPQSATTNEKLFF. The CDR3 DNA follows: TGTGCCAGCTCACCCCAATCCGCTACAACTAATGAAAAACTGTTTTTT.

V usage is TRBV28 and J usage is TRBJ1-2; possibly TRBD1 for D (5 bases). The germline CDR1 and CDR2 sequences are MDHEN and SYDVKM. CDR3 length: 12 residues. V was trimmed by 6 bases and J by 8 bases, leaving 13 bases between them. The CDR3 loop reads CASRTTARGYTF. CDR3 nucleotide sequence: TGTGCCAGCAGGACGACAGCACGAGGCTACACCTTC.

This clone was detected once. The J gene is TRBJ1-5, the V gene TRBV28; D possibly corresponds to TRBD1 (6 bases). Germline V lookup: CDR1 MDHEN, CDR2 SYDVKM. V lost 4 bases, J lost 5 bases, and 12 bases lay in between. The CDR3 has 14 amino acids. The CDR3 here is CASSSGQRDQPQHF. The CDR3 DNA follows: TGTGCCAGCAGTTCCGGACAGCGTGATCAGCCCCAGCATTTT.

The chain has TRBV7-9 and TRBJ2-1, with D perhaps matching TRBD2 (5 bases). Germline assignment: CDR1 SEHNR and CDR2 FQNEAQ (reference sequence). CDR3 length equals 13 residues. Between the trimmed V and J ends, which lost 5 bases and 2 bases, there was a span of 7 bases. The CDR3 loop is CASSTGTYNEQFF. DNA for the CDR3: TGTGCCAGCAGCACCGGGACCTACAATGAGCAGTTCTTC.

This clone was seen once. The chain joins TRBV18 to TRBJ1-2; maybe TRBD1 (6 bases). V dropped 6 bases and J dropped 3 bases, with 11 bases sitting between them. There are 13 residues in the CDR3. Per the germline V gene, CDR1 is KGHSH and CDR2 is LQKENI. The CDR3 DNA reads TGTGCCAGCTCGTTGACAGGTGACTATGGCTACACCTTC. Its translation: CASSLTGDYGYTF.

This chain's CDR3 is CASSGQGILGSNQPQHF. The CDR3 DNA follows: TGTGCCAGCTCCGGACAGGGGATTTTGGGAAGCAATCAGCCCCAGCATTTT. The genes are TRBV18 and TRBJ1-5; 9 nucleotides line up with TRBD1. The ends lost 6 bases at V and 1 base at J; junction bases unmatched: 10. The germline V gene encodes CDR1 KGHSH and CDR2 LQKENI. The CDR3 extends over 17 amino acids.

This chain joins TRBV6-1 and TRBJ2-7; tentatively, D is TRBD1 (5 bases). V dropped 0 bases and J dropped 2 bases, with 23 bases sitting between them. CDR1 and CDR2 from the germline V gene are MNHNS and SASEGT. This CDR3 is built from 19 residues. The CDR3 here is CASSEAFGRAGQVAYEQYF. The CDR3 DNA is TGTGCCAGCAGTGAAGCGTTTGGCAGGGCCGGGCAGGTGGCCTACGAGCAGTACTTC.

The sample holds a few counts of this clone. The rearrangement joins TRBV6-2 or TRBV6-3 to TRBJ2-3, with 9 bases identical to TRBD1. Germline CDR1 reads MNHEY; CDR2 reads SVGEGT. The junction had 2 bases not matched to a gene; V was cut back by 4 bases and J by 0 bases. The CDR3 covers 15 residues. CDR3 DNA: TGTGCCAGCAGTTCCGGACAGGGGAGCACAGATACGCAGTATTTT. Its protein is CASSSGQGSTDTQYF.

This chain joins TRBV7-6 and TRBJ2-5, with D maybe TRBD2 (5 bases). Germline V gene data show CDR1 as SGHVS and CDR2 as FNYEAQ. The CDR3 length is 12 residues. Trimming removed 5 bases from V and 5 bases from J, with 9 bases in between. The chain's CDR3 is CASSVDLETQYF. The CDR3 nucleotides are TGTGCCAGCAGCGTGGACTTGGAGACCCAGTACTTC.

This chain's CDR3 is CASLQGTNTGELFF. The CDR3 DNA sequence: TGTGCCAGCTTGCAGGGGACGAACACCGGGGAGCTGTTTTTT. The chain recombines TRBV2 with TRBJ2-2; D possibly corresponds to TRBD1 (6 bases). The CDR3 contains 14 residues. Germline values: CDR1 SNHLY, CDR2 FYNNEI. V was pared by 8 bases and J by 0 bases, with 10 bases between.

The CDR3 region has the DNA TGCGCCAGCAGGGAGGCTAGCGGGGGACCCTACGAGCAGTACTTC. It specifies CASREASGGPYEQYF. V gene TRBV10-2 combines with J gene TRBJ2-7; 10 bases are shared with TRBD2. CDR3 size: 15 residues. The V gene end was trimmed by 6 bases and the J gene end by 2 bases; junction bases not matched to a gene: 7. The germline gives CDR1 WSHSY, CDR2 SAAADI.

CDR3 amino acids: CASSPPGGRTDTQYF. The CDR3 DNA follows: TGTGCCAGCTCACCACCTGGCGGCCGGACAGATACGCAGTATTTT. V is TRBV18 and J is TRBJ2-3; D remains ambiguous. The CDR3 length is 15 residues. Germline values: CDR1 KGHSH, CDR2 LQKENI. Trimming left V 0 bases short and J 3 bases short, with 10 bases between.

The J gene is TRBJ1-5, the V gene TRBV6-5; 9 bases are shared with TRBD1. This CDR3 comprises 15 residues. The trim removed 8 bases at V and 5 bases at J, leaving 10 bases unmatched. Germline V gene lookup returns CDR1 MNHEY and CDR2 SVGAGI. The CDR3 loop is CASGNPGQGDQPQHF. CDR3 nucleotides: TGTGCCAGCGGAAACCCGGGACAGGGAGATCAGCCCCAGCATTTT.

V usage is TRBV7-8 and J usage is TRBJ2-7; 8 bases align to TRBD2. This CDR3 has 15 amino acids. V lost 4 bases, J lost 0 bases, and 5 bases stayed unmatched. CDR1 is SGHVS, CDR2 FQNEAQ, per germline. CDR3 loop: CASSSMAGGSYEQYF. CDR3 nucleotide sequence: TGTGCCAGCAGCTCAATGGCGGGGGGCTCCTACGAGCAGTACTTC.

This clone has a handful of counts. V and J are TRBV2 and TRBJ2-5, with unresolved D. CDR1 SNHLY and CDR2 FYNNEI come from the germline V gene. CDR3 length: 14 residues. V gave up 6 bases and J gave up 2 bases, with 13 bases separating them. For the CDR3, the DNA is TGTGCCAGCAGACGGGTCGCAGATCAAGAGACCCAGTACTTC. Protein product: CASRRVADQETQYF.

The genes are TRBV24-1 and TRBJ1-2; D is undetermined. V lost 3 bases, J lost 1 base, and 8 bases lay in between. The CDR3 runs to 14 residues. The V gene's germline CDR1 is KGHDR and CDR2 SFDVKD. The DNA of the CDR3 is TGTGCCACCAGTGATCTTACAGTTAACTATGGCTACACCTTC. It codes for CATSDLTVNYGYTF.

This rearrangement joins TRBV6-1 to TRBJ2-3; 10 bases align to TRBD1. This CDR3 region has 15 residues. Germline CDR1 and CDR2: MNHNS and SASEGT. J lost 3 bases, V lost 1 base, and 1 base had no gene match. The CDR3 nucleotides read TGTGCCAGCAGTGAAGGGGGACAGGGGACAGATACGCAGTATTTT. This translates into CASSEGGQGTDTQYF.

On this clone: The identical CDR3 is also encoded by other nucleotide sequences in the sample. The V call is TRBV4-1, the J call TRBJ1-2, with D uncertain. Between the trimmed V and J ends, which lost 0 bases and 4 bases, there was a span of 6 bases. There are 13 residues in the CDR3. Looked up from germline, CDR1 is MGHRA and CDR2 is YSYEKL. CDR3 in amino acids: CASSQDPGYGYTF. The CDR3 nucleotides read TGCGCCAGCAGCCAAGATCCAGGCTATGGCTACACCTTC.

This chain links TRBV6-5 with TRBJ2-1, with TRBD2 identical over 14 bases. The CDR3 has 14 residues. CDR1 and CDR2 (germline): MNHEY, SVGAGI. V lost 7 bases to trimming and J lost 13 bases; unmatched junction nucleotides: 9. The chain's CDR3 is CASTVTSGRAPQFF. Written as DNA, the CDR3 is TGTGCCAGCACCGTGACTAGCGGGAGGGCCCCCCAGTTCTTC.

This clone was picked up one time. The rearrangement joins TRBV6-5 to TRBJ1-2, with 10 bases lining up with TRBD1. The germline CDR1 and CDR2 sequences are MNHEY and SVGAGI. The CDR3 covers 15 residues. J lost 8 bases, V lost 6 bases, and 12 bases had no gene match. In DNA, the CDR3 is TGTGCCAGCAGCCCGGGACAGGGGACAATTGAGGGCTACACCTTC. This codes for CASSPGQGTIEGYTF.

As regards this clone: This same CDR3 is encoded by further DNA sequences in the sample. The V and J genes are TRBV5-1 and TRBJ1-2; possibly TRBD1 for D (6 bases). Germline values: CDR1 SGHRS, CDR2 YFSETQ. V was cut by 2 bases and J by 0 bases, with 8 bases left in between. CDR3 length: 14 amino acids. This CDR3 is CASSLGTSNYGYTF. CDR3 nucleotides: TGCGCCAGCAGCTTAGGGACATCTAACTATGGCTACACCTTC.